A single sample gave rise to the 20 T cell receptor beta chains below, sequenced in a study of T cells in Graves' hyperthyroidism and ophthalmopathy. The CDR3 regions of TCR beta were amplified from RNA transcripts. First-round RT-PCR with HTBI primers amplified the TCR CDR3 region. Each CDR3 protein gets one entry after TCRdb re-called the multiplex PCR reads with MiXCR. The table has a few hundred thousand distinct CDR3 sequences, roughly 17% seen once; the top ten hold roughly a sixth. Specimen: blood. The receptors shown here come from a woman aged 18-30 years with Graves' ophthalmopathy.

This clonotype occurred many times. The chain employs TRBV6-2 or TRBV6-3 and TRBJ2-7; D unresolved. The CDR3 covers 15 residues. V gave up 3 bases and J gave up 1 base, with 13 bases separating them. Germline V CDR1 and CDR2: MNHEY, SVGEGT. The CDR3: CASSYPLGFSYEQYF. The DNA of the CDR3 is TGTGCCAGCAGTTATCCTCTGGGATTTTCCTACGAGCAGTACTTC.

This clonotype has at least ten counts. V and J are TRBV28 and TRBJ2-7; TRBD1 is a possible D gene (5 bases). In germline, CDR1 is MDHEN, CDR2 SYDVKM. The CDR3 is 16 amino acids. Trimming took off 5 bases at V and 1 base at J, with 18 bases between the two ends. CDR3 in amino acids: CASSPLADKGSYEQYF. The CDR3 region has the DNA TGTGCCAGCAGTCCCTTGGCGGACAAGGGTTCCTACGAGCAGTACTTC.

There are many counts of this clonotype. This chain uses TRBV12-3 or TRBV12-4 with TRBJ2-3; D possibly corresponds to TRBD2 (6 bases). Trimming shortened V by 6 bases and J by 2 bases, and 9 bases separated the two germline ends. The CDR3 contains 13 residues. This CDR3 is CASRGRNTDTQYF. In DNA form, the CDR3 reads TGTGCCAGCAGGGGGAGGAACACAGATACGCAGTATTTT.

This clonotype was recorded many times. The CDR3 region is CASSGPREGMNTEAFF. The CDR3 region has the DNA TGTGCCAGCAGCGGCCCTCGGGAGGGAATGAACACTGAAGCTTTCTTT. The chain uses TRBV5-6 and TRBJ1-1, with D unresolved. The V gene's germline CDR1 is SGHDT and CDR2 YYEEEE. The ends were cut back, 4 bases at V and 0 bases at J, with 16 bases in the middle. CDR3 length equals 16 residues.

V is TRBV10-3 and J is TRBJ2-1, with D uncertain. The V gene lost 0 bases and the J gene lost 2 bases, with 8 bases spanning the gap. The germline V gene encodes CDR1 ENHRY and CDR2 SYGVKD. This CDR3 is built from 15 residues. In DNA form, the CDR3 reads TGTGCCATCAGTGAGTCGGTAAGAGCCTACAATGAGCAGTTCTTC. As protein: CAISESVRAYNEQFF.

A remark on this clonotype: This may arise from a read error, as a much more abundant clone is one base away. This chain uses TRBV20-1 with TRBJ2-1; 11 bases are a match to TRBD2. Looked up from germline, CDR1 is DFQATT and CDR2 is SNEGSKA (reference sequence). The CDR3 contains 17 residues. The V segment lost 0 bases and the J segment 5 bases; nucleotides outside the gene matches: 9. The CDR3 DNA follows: TGCAGTGCTAGAGATCTCACTAGCGGGAGAACTGACAATGAGCAGTTCTTC. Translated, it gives CSARDLTSGRTDNEQFF.

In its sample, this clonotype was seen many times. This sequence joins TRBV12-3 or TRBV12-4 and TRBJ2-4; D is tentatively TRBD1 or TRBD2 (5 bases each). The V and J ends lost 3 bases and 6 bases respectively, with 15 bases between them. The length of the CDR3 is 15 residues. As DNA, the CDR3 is TGTGCCAGCAGTTTTCCCCCCGGGGCTGGAAACATTCAGTACTTC. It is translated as CASSFPPGAGNIQYF.

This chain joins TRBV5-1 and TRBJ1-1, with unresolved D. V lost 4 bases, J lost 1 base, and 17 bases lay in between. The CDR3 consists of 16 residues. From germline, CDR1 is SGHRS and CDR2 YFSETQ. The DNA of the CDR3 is TGCGCCAGCAGCCCGGAGGTTCCAATTGGGAACACTGAAGCTTTCTTT. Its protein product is CASSPEVPIGNTEAFF.

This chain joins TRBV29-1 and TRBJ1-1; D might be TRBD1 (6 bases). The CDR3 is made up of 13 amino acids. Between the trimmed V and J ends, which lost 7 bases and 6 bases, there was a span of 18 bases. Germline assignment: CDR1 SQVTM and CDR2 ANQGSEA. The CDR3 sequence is CSALGGSGAEAFF. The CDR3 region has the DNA TGCAGCGCCTTGGGGGGCAGCGGGGCTGAAGCTTTCTTT.

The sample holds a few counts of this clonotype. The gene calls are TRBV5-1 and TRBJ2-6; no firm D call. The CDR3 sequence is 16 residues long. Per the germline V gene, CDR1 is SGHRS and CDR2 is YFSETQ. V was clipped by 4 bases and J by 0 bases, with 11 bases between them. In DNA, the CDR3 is TGCGCCAGCAGCCTCAAAACCTCCTCTGGGGCCAACGTCCTGACTTTC. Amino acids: CASSLKTSSGANVLTF.

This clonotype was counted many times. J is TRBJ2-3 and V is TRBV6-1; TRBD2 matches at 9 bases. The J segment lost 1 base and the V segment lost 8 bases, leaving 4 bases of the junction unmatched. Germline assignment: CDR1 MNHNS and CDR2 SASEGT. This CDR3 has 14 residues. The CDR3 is CASGREGGTDTQYF. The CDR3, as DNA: TGTGCCAGCGGGCGGGAGGGAGGCACAGATACGCAGTATTTT.

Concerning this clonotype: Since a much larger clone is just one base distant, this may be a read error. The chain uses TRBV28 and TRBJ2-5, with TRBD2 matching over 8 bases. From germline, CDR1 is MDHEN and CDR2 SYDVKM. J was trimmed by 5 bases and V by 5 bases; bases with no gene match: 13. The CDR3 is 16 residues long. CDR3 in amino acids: CASSLIGGGSEETQYF. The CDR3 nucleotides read TGTGCCAGCAGTCTCATCGGGGGGGGGTCGGAGGAGACCCAGTACTTC.

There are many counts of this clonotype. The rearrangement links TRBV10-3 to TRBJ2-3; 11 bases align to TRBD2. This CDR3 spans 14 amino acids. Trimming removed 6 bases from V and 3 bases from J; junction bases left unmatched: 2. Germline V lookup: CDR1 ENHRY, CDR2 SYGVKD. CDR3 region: CAISRLAGTDTQYF. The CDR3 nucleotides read TGTGCCATCAGCCGACTAGCGGGGACAGATACGCAGTATTTT.

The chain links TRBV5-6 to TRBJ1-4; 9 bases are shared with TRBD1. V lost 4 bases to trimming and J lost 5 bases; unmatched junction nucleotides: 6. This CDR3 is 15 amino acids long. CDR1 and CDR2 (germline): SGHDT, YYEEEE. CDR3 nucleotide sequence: TGTGCCAGCAGCGTGACAGGGGGTTGGAATGAAAAACTGTTTTTT. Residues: CASSVTGGWNEKLFF. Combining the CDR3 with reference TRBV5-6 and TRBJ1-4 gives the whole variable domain DAGVTQSPTHLIKTRGQQVTLRCSPKSGHDTVSWYQQALGQGPQFIFQYYEEEERQRGNFPDRFSGHQFPNYSSELNVNALLLGDSALYLCASSVTGGWNEKLFFGSGTQLSVL.

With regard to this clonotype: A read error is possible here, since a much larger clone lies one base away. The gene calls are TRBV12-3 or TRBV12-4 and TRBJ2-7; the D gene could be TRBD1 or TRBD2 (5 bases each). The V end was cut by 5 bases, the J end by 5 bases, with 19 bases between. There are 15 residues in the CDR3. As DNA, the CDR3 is TGTGCCAGCAGTCCGGGACGGATCGCAGGGAACGAGCAGTACTTC. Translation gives CASSPGRIAGNEQYF.

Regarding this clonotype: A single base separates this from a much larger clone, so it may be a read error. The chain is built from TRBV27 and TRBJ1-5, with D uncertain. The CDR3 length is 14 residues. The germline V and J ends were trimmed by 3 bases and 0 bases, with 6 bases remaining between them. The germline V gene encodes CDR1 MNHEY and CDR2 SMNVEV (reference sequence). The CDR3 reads CASSFENSNQPQHF. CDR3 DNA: TGTGCCAGCAGTTTTGAGAATAGCAATCAGCCCCAGCATTTT.

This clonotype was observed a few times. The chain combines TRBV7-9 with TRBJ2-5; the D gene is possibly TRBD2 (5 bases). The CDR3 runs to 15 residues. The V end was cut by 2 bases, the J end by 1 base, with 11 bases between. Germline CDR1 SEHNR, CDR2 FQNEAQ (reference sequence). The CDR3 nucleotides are TGTGCCAGCAGCTTAACGGGGTCTGCCCAAGAGACCCAGTACTTC. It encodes CASSLTGSAQETQYF.

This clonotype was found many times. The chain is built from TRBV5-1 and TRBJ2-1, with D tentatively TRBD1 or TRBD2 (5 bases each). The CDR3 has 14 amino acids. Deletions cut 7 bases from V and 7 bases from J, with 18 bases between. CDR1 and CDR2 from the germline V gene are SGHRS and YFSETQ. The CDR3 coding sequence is TGCGCCAGCTCCGCGGAGGTAGCAGGGAATGAGCAGTTCTTC. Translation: CASSAEVAGNEQFF.

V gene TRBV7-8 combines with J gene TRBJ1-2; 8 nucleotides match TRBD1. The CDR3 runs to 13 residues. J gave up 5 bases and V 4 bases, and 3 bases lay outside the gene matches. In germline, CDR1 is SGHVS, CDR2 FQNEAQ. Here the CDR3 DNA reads TGTGCCAGCAGCTATGACAGGGGATATGGCTACACCTTC. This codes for CASSYDRGYGYTF.

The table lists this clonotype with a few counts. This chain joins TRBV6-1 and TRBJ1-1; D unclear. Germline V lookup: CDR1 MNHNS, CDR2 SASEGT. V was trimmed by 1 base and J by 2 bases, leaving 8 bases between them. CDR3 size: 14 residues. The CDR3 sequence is CASSEDAANTEAFF. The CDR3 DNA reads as TGTGCCAGCAGTGAAGACGCAGCAAACACTGAAGCTTTCTTT.